This TCR beta chain was identified in a study of T cell responses to AZD1222 COVID-19 vaccine. Study-wide background: Investigators merged groups given second doses at roughly 4 or roughly 12 weeks. The study's findings and limits: Repertoire sampling occurred only after the peak T cell response. Targeting of unmutated variant regions was reportedly seen in nearly half of spike-specific TCRs. Seropositivity was recorded at baseline in only a handful of AZD1222 recipients.

Data came from immunoSEQ multiplex PCR; TCRdb stores just in-frame clones and leaves some out. The sample consists of about 100,000 clones, around 85% of them appearing once. This clone was counted a few times. Its antigen is not identified. CDR1 and CDR2 from the germline V gene are MNHEY and SVGAGI. V was cut by 4 bases and J by 6 bases, with 12 bases left in between. There are 13 residues in the CDR3. This clonotype originated in an adult in good health. This sample comprised peripheral blood, obtained on day 0 of AZD1222 vaccination. This chain joins TRBV6-5 and TRBJ1-2, with a tentative D call TRBD1 (5 bases). The CDR3 here is CASSFSRVDGYTF. CDR3 DNA: TGTGCCAGCAGTTTTTCCAGGGTGGATGGCTACACCTTC.